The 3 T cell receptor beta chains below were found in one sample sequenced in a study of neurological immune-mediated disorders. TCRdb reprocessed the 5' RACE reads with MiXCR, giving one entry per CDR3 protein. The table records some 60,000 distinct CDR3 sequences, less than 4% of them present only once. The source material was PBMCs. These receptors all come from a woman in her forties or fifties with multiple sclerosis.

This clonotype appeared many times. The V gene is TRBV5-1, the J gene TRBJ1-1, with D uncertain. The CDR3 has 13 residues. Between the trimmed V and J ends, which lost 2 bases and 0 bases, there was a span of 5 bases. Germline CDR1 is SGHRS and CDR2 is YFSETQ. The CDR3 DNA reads TGCGCCAGCAGCTTAGAATTGAACACTGAAGCTTTCTTT. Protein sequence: CASSLELNTEAFF.

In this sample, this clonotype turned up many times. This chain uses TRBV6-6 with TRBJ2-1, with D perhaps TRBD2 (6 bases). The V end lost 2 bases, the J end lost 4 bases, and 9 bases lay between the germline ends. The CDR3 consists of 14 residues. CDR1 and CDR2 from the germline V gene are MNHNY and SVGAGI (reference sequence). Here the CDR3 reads CASSYGTPYNEQFF. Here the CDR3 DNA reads TGTGCCAGCAGTTACGGGACTCCGTACAATGAGCAGTTCTTC.

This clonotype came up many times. The DNA for the CDR3 is TGTGCCACCAGCAAACTGAGGGGTAGCGGAATCTACAATGAGCAGTTCTTC. Its protein is CATSKLRGSGIYNEQFF. The rearrangement uses TRBV15 and TRBJ2-1, with D possibly being TRBD2 (6 bases). V was cut by 4 bases and J by 3 bases, with 19 bases left in between. This CDR3 comprises 17 residues. CDR1 and CDR2 (germline): LNHNV, YYDKDF (reference sequence).